These 7 T cell receptor beta chains were sequenced from one sample in a study of identifying expanded T cells in peripheral blood. Data came from immunoSEQ multiplex PCR; TCRdb stores just in-frame clones and leaves some out. The profile covers about 82,000 clones, with around nine tenths appearing a single time and roughly 7% taken by the ten largest. The sequencing sample was made of blood. The receptor source for this set is a person aged 18 to 75 in good health.

The J gene is TRBJ1-5, the V gene TRBV19; the match to TRBD1 covers 8 bases. CDR3 length equals 15 residues. Germline V gene sequence: CDR1 LNHDA, CDR2 SQIVND (reference sequence). V shed 7 bases and J 5 bases; nucleotides not matched to a gene: 10. The CDR3 region has the DNA TGTGCCAGTACCCCACCCGGGACAGGCTATCAGCCCCAGCATTTT. Residues: CASTPPGTGYQPQHF.

This chain connects TRBV6-5 to TRBJ1-1; weak D call: TRBD1 (5 bases). The germline CDR1 and CDR2 sequences are MNHEY and SVGAGI. V dropped 2 bases and J dropped 7 bases, with 14 bases sitting between them. The CDR3 has 14 residues. The DNA for the CDR3 is TGTGCCAGCAGTTACCGTGGGACGGCGTATGAAGCTTTCTTT. This translates into CASSYRGTAYEAFF.

This clone was recorded once. The V gene is TRBV11-3, the J gene TRBJ2-1; D uncertain. The CDR3 runs 11 residues. V shed 3 bases and J shed 7 bases, with 4 bases lying between them. Germline V gene data show CDR1 as SGHNT and CDR2 as YENEEA. The CDR3 bases are TGTGCCAGCAGCTTCTGGAATGAGCAGTTCTTC. Protein sequence: CASSFWNEQFF. The full variable domain, rest sourced from reference TRBV11-3 and TRBJ2-1, is EAGVVQSPRYKIIEKKQPVAFWCNPISGHNTLYWYLQNLGQGPELLIRYENEEAVDDSQLPKDRFSAERLKGVDSTLKIQPAELGDSAVYLCASSFWNEQFFGPGTRLTVL.

The J gene is TRBJ2-7, the V gene TRBV5-1, with TRBD1 as a possible D gene (6 bases). In germline, CDR1 is SGHRS, CDR2 YFSETQ. Between the trimmed V and J ends, which lost 0 bases and 5 bases, there was a span of 15 bases. This CDR3 region has 15 residues. CDR3 residues: CASSLEGPNRDEQYF. In DNA form, the CDR3 reads TGCGCCAGCAGCTTGGAGGGCCCAAACAGGGACGAGCAGTACTTC.

This clone was detected a few times. This rearrangement joins TRBV2 to TRBJ1-6; D is perhaps TRBD1 (5 bases). Deletions cut 4 bases from V and 9 bases from J, with 10 bases between. Looked up from germline, CDR1 is SNHLY and CDR2 is FYNNEI. CDR3 length: 13 amino acids. The CDR3 protein is CASSGDEGSPLHF. The DNA of the CDR3 is TGTGCCAGCAGTGGGGACGAGGGTTCACCCCTCCACTTT.

This clone showed up just once. The gene calls are TRBV5-6 and TRBJ1-3, with D possibly being TRBD1 (5 bases). This CDR3 spans 15 amino acids. V was trimmed by 4 bases and J by 0 bases, leaving 11 bases between them. Germline V gene sequence: CDR1 SGHDT, CDR2 YYEEEE. Here the CDR3 DNA reads TGTGCCAGCAGCGCAGGGACCGGCTCTGGAAACACCATATATTTT. Translated, it gives CASSAGTGSGNTIYF.

This chain joins TRBV2 and TRBJ2-3; TRBD2 agrees at 9 bases. Trimming at V came to 1 base and at J to 4 bases, leaving 3 bases not matched to a gene. CDR1 is SNHLY and CDR2 is FYNNEI in the germline V gene. The CDR3 spans 15 residues. The CDR3, as DNA: TGTGCCAGCAGTGAAGGCGGGGGGGTTGCAGATACGCAGTATTTT. Translation gives CASSEGGGVADTQYF.